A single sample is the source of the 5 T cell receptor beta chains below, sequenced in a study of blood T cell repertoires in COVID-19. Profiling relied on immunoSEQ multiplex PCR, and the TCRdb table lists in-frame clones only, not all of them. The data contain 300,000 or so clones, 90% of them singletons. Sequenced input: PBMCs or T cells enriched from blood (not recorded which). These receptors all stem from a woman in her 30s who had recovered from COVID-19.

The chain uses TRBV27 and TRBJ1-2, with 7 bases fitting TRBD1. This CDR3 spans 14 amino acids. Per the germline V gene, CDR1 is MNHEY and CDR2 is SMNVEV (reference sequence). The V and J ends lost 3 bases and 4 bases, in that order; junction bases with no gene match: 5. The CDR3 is CASSLSGGRYGYTF. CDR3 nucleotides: TGTGCCAGCAGTTTGTCAGGGGGACGCTATGGCTACACCTTC.

The CDR3 sequence is CASSGDGNQPQHF. CDR3 coding DNA: TGTGCCAGCTCCGGGGATGGCAATCAGCCCCAGCATTTT. V gene TRBV2 combines with J gene TRBJ1-5, with unresolved D. Trimming removed 8 bases at V and 2 bases at J, with 10 bases between. Looked up from germline, CDR1 is SNHLY and CDR2 is FYNNEI. This CDR3 is 13 amino acids long.

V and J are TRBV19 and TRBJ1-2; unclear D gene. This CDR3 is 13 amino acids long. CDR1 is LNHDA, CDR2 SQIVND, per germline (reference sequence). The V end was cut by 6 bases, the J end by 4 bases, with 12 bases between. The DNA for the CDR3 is TGTGCCAGTAGCAAATCCGAGCCCTATGGCTACACCTTC. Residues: CASSKSEPYGYTF.

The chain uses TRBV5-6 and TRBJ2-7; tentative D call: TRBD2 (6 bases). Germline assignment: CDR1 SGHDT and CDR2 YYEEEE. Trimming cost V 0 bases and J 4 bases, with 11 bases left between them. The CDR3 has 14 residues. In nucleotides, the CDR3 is TGTGCCAGCAGCTTGGGGGGCGGGGTATACGAGCAGTACTTC. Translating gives CASSLGGGVYEQYF.

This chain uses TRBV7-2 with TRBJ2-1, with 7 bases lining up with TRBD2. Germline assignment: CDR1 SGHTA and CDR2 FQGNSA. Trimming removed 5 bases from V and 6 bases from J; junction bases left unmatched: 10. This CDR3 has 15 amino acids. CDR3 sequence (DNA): TGTGCCAGCAGCGGCGTGGGAGGGTTGAGCAATGAGCAGTTCTTC. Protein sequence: CASSGVGGLSNEQFF.